This TCR beta chain was sequenced during a study of vaccination effects on CD4 cells after COVID-19. Ahead of sequencing, the ViraFEST assay grew antigen-specific CD4+ T cells using viral peptide pools. When 10 to 11 days of culture had elapsed, CD4+ T cells were isolated. Neither prior SARS-CoV-2 infection nor positive nucleocapsid antibodies were present in the vaccine recipients. Cultures of over 1.5 million PBMC per well contained 8 to 10 IU/ml IL-2 plus 10 ug/ml peptides. Days 3 and 7 saw half the medium replaced with IL-2 medium. Assay used: immunoSEQ multiplex PCR; TCRdb lists only in-frame clones, some missing. The table includes some 25,000 clones, 60% to 85% detected once. Of note for this clone: What it recognizes is unknown.

CDR1 and CDR2 (germline): KGHSH, LQKENI. The CDR3 consists of 18 residues. After removal of 4 bases from V and 0 bases from J, the junction contained 10 bases not matched to a gene. Findings and caveats of the study: Healthy vaccinees' vaccine-induced clones included only 1 of 255 that recognized common cold coronaviruses. Long after vaccination, the clones induced by infection and by vaccine shrank markedly in size.

The TCR comes from a human donor who received a COVID-19 vaccine. Sequenced material: CD4+ T cells from PBMCs cultured with HCoV-OC43 spike peptides, taken before COVID-19 vaccination. As for subset: HCoV-OC43 spike overlapping peptide pool stimulation. The chain employs TRBV18 and TRBJ1-2, with 11 bases lining up with TRBD1. The CDR3 loop is CASSQVPGQGDSNYGYTF. The CDR3 DNA reads TGTGCCAGCTCACAAGTCCCGGGACAGGGGGACTCTAACTATGGCTACACCTTC.